This is a list of T cell receptor beta chains from one sample in a study of identical twins' blood T cells. TCRdb redid the calling of the 5' RACE reads with MiXCR, one entry per CDR3 protein. Among roughly 380,000 distinct CDR3 sequences, roughly 31% were seen once, and the ten largest hold more than 5.5%. Sequencing was done on a sample of PBMCs. The receptors derive from a woman aged 18-49 years in good health. CDR3s include the opening cysteine and the closing phenylalanine or tryptophan. The order of the fields is CDR3 DNA, CDR3 protein, D gene, clone size, J gene, V gene, CDR3 length. The D gene is left open where the match is weak. Clone size is shown for a subset of rows, as once, few, many or a class of expanded clone.

CDR3nt: TGTGCCAGCAGTTTGGGGCGCGGGGCGAACATTCAGTACTTC
CDR3aa: CASSLGRGANIQYF
d_gene: .
abundance: few
j_gene: TRBJ2-4
v_gene: TRBV12-3/TRBV12-4
len: 14

CDR3nt: TGTTCCAGCATCTCCCGGACAGATGCGCAGTATTTT
CDR3aa: CSSISRTDAQYF
d_gene: .
abundance: .
j_gene: TRBJ2-3
v_gene: TRBV25-1
len: 12

CDR3nt: TGTGCCAGCAGTCCAGCAGGGTGGGAGCTGTTTTTT
CDR3aa: CASSPAGWELFF
d_gene: .
abundance: few
j_gene: TRBJ2-2
v_gene: TRBV12-3/TRBV12-4
len: 12

CDR3nt: TGTGCCACCAGTGACCCCCTCCAAGAGACCCAGTACTTC
CDR3aa: CATSDPLQETQYF
d_gene: .
abundance: .
j_gene: TRBJ2-5
v_gene: TRBV24-1
len: 13

CDR3nt: TGTGCCAGTAGTATACCCGAACAGGGGTACACTGAAGCTTTCTTT
CDR3aa: CASSIPEQGYTEAFF
d_gene: TRBD1
abundance: few
j_gene: TRBJ1-1
v_gene: TRBV19
len: 15

CDR3nt: TGCGCCAGCAGCCCAGGAATCTACAGGGGACTTTTTGGCGGGGGCTACACCTTC
CDR3aa: CASSPGIYRGLFGGGYTF
d_gene: TRBD1
abundance: .
j_gene: TRBJ1-2
v_gene: TRBV5-1
len: 18

CDR3nt: TGTGCCAGCAGATACAGAAACTATGGCTACACCTTC
CDR3aa: CASRYRNYGYTF
d_gene: .
abundance: few
j_gene: TRBJ1-2
v_gene: TRBV6-1
len: 12

CDR3nt: TGTGCCAGCACGACTGGAGTAGTTTTAAACACTGAAGCTTTCTTT
CDR3aa: CASTTGVVLNTEAFF
d_gene: .
abundance: .
j_gene: TRBJ1-1
v_gene: TRBV6-2/TRBV6-3
len: 15

CDR3nt: TGCAGCGTTTTCCTAGACACCGGGGAGCTGTTTTTT
CDR3aa: CSVFLDTGELFF
d_gene: .
abundance: many
j_gene: TRBJ2-2
v_gene: TRBV29-1
len: 12

CDR3nt: TGCGCCAGCAGCCAAGACGAGGGAAGACGTGAAAAACTGTTTTTT
CDR3aa: CASSQDEGRREKLFF
d_gene: .
abundance: .
j_gene: TRBJ1-4
v_gene: TRBV4-3
len: 15

CDR3nt: TGTGCCAGCAGCCAAGCGGGCGTGACAGGGTCTGGAAACACCATATATTTT
CDR3aa: CASSQAGVTGSGNTIYF
d_gene: TRBD1
abundance: .
j_gene: TRBJ1-3
v_gene: TRBV4-2
len: 17

CDR3nt: TGTGCCAGCGCCGGGGCGCCTTTATCCACAGATACGCAGTATTTT
CDR3aa: CASAGAPLSTDTQYF
d_gene: .
abundance: .
j_gene: TRBJ2-3
v_gene: TRBV5-6
len: 15

CDR3nt: TGTGCCAGCAGCGGGGCGGGGTCTAGCACAGATACGCAGTATTTT
CDR3aa: CASSGAGSSTDTQYF
d_gene: .
abundance: .
j_gene: TRBJ2-3
v_gene: TRBV11-2
len: 15

CDR3nt: TGCAGCGTTGAAGAGGGACTAGCGAGGAACACCGGGGAGCTGTTTTTT
CDR3aa: CSVEEGLARNTGELFF
d_gene: TRBD2
abundance: .
j_gene: TRBJ2-2
v_gene: TRBV29-1
len: 16

CDR3nt: TGCAGTGCTAGTCCCCACCTGAATGGCTACACCTTC
CDR3aa: CSASPHLNGYTF
d_gene: .
abundance: .
j_gene: TRBJ1-2
v_gene: TRBV20-1
len: 12

CDR3nt: TGCGCCAGCAGCCAAGATAAAAGAGGGGGGAACACTGAAGCTTTCTTT
CDR3aa: CASSQDKRGGNTEAFF
d_gene: .
abundance: many
j_gene: TRBJ1-1
v_gene: TRBV4-1
len: 16

CDR3nt: TGTGCCAGCAGCTTCACTACCCGAAACACTGAAGCTTTCTTT
CDR3aa: CASSFTTRNTEAFF
d_gene: .
abundance: .
j_gene: TRBJ1-1
v_gene: TRBV7-9
len: 14

CDR3nt: TGTGCCACTAATCAGCCCCAGCATTTT
CDR3aa: CATNQPQHF
d_gene: .
abundance: few
j_gene: TRBJ1-5
v_gene: TRBV9
len: 9

CDR3nt: TGTGCCAGCAGCCATAGCGGAGGAGTAGATACGCAGTATTTT
CDR3aa: CASSHSGGVDTQYF
d_gene: .
abundance: .
j_gene: TRBJ2-3
v_gene: TRBV3-1
len: 14

CDR3nt: TGCAGTGCTATCTTAGGACAGGTCGGCTACACCTTC
CDR3aa: CSAILGQVGYTF
d_gene: TRBD1
abundance: .
j_gene: TRBJ1-2
v_gene: TRBV20-1
len: 12

CDR3nt: TGCGCCAGCCAGAAGGGACTTCGAGATACGCAGTATTTT
CDR3aa: CASQKGLRDTQYF
d_gene: .
abundance: few
j_gene: TRBJ2-3
v_gene: TRBV5-1
len: 13

CDR3nt: TGCGCCAGCAGCTTTAACAGGGGATACGAGCAGTACTTC
CDR3aa: CASSFNRGYEQYF
d_gene: TRBD1
abundance: .
j_gene: TRBJ2-7
v_gene: TRBV5-1
len: 13

CDR3nt: TGCAGTGCTAGAGATCCATTCAGGACAGACCAAGAGACCCAGCACTTC
CDR3aa: CSARDPFRTDQETQHF
d_gene: .
abundance: .
j_gene: TRBJ2-5
v_gene: TRBV20-1
len: 16

CDR3nt: TGCAGTGCTCGGGACAGTAATTATCAGCCCCAGCATTTT
CDR3aa: CSARDSNYQPQHF
d_gene: TRBD1
abundance: few
j_gene: TRBJ1-5
v_gene: TRBV20-1
len: 13

CDR3nt: TGTGCCAGCAGTTTTCAGGGGCGCGGAAACAATGAGCAGTTCTTC
CDR3aa: CASSFQGRGNNEQFF
d_gene: .
abundance: .
j_gene: TRBJ2-1
v_gene: TRBV27
len: 15

CDR3nt: TGTGCCAGCAGCAACAATAACTATGGCTACACCTTC
CDR3aa: CASSNNNYGYTF
d_gene: .
abundance: .
j_gene: TRBJ1-2
v_gene: TRBV7-8
len: 12

CDR3nt: TGTGCCAGCAGCCCAATGGGGGACTCTGGAAACACCATATATTTT
CDR3aa: CASSPMGDSGNTIYF
d_gene: .
abundance: few
j_gene: TRBJ1-3
v_gene: TRBV9
len: 15

CDR3nt: TGTGCCAGCAGTGACCGGACATATTCGAGCTCCTACGAGCAGTACTTC
CDR3aa: CASSDRTYSSSYEQYF
d_gene: .
abundance: .
j_gene: TRBJ2-7
v_gene: TRBV6-1
len: 16

CDR3nt: TGTGCCAGCAGCTTGGTTATCAGGGGCGGCACTGAAGCTTTCTTT
CDR3aa: CASSLVIRGGTEAFF
d_gene: .
abundance: .
j_gene: TRBJ1-1
v_gene: TRBV5-5
len: 15

CDR3nt: TGTGCCAGCAGCTCTAACACCTACAATGAGCAGTTCTTC
CDR3aa: CASSSNTYNEQFF
d_gene: .
abundance: many
j_gene: TRBJ2-1
v_gene: TRBV7-8
len: 13

CDR3nt: TGTGCCAGCTCACCTGCTATCGACACTGAAGCTTTCTTT
CDR3aa: CASSPAIDTEAFF
d_gene: .
abundance: few
j_gene: TRBJ1-1
v_gene: TRBV18
len: 13

CDR3nt: TGTGCCAACCAGAGCTCTGGAAACACCATATATTTT
CDR3aa: CANQSSGNTIYF
d_gene: .
abundance: .
j_gene: TRBJ1-3
v_gene: TRBV19
len: 12

CDR3nt: TGCGCCAGCGCGACACGTCCCTACTACGAGCAGTACTTT
CDR3aa: CASATRPYYEQYF
d_gene: .
abundance: .
j_gene: TRBJ2-7
v_gene: TRBV23-1
len: 13

CDR3nt: TGTGCCATCAGTCCCCCAGGGGTGAACACTGAAGCTTTCTTT
CDR3aa: CAISPPGVNTEAFF
d_gene: .
abundance: .
j_gene: TRBJ1-1
v_gene: TRBV27
len: 14

CDR3nt: TGCGCCAGCAGCTTGTGGGGGTCATATACGCAGTATTTT
CDR3aa: CASSLWGSYTQYF
d_gene: .
abundance: .
j_gene: TRBJ2-3
v_gene: TRBV5-1
len: 13